This is a list of T cell receptor beta chains from one sample in a study of cytomegalovirus exposure and HLA in healthy donors. TCRdb's table, derived via immunoSEQ multiplex PCR, lists solely in-frame clones and lacks some. Here the sample spans roughly 230,000 clones, more than 70% being singletons. What was sequenced was PBMCs. The receptor set was obtained from a boy younger than 18 in good health and CMV-seronegative. Both conserved end residues are part of each CDR3.

J gene,V gene,CDR3 protein
TRBJ1-5,TRBV11-3,CASSWGQGARKSNQPQHF
TRBJ1-1,TRBV5-1,CASSLLEGTRAFF
TRBJ1-5,TRBV5-6,CASSLGPGEQPQHF
TRBJ2-1,TRBV4-2,CASSVLAGGFSYNEQFF
TRBJ1-1,TRBV6-1,CASRANRVNTEAFF
TRBJ2-1,TRBV15,CATSRARDRNVNEQFF
TRBJ2-7,TRBV5-6,CASSLVAGGPRNEQYF
TRBJ2-2,TRBV15,CATSRDRRSGFTGELFF
TRBJ1-1,TRBV6-4,CASSDEGSANTEAFF
TRBJ2-1,TRBV29-1,CSVAQGARADEQFF
TRBJ1-1,TRBV27,CASRRQGSNTEAFF
TRBJ2-1,TRBV6-1,CASSEVRGGIGEQFF
TRBJ1-1,TRBV10-3,CAISETQGGNPEAFF
TRBJ2-2,TRBV5-1,CASSLEWRERVRGGELFF
TRBJ2-7,TRBV6-1,CASSTSGRAGEQYF
TRBJ2-1,TRBV30,CAWSFGRENEQFF
TRBJ1-1,TRBV5-1,CASSLAVQGEGEAFF
TRBJ2-3,TRBV11-3,CASSPIAGAYTDTQYF
TRBJ2-3,TRBV5-4,CASSLMTSKGTDTQYF